This T cell receptor (beta chain) was obtained from a study of Ad26.COV2.S vaccination and SARS-CoV-2 variants. Study conclusions and caveats: Non-spike TCR breadth showed similarity between vaccine and placebo recipients. The TCR breadth and depth analyses may have understated or missed part of the total T cell responses. Substantial breadth in spike-specific CD8+ and CD4+ T cell responses was reportedly seen after vaccination.

V lost 1 base, J lost 7 bases, and 13 bases lay in between. Germline lookup yields CDR1 LGHDT and CDR2 YNNKEL (reference sequence). CDR3 length: 14 residues. Produced via immunoSEQ multiplex PCR; TCRdb's table is partial and in-frame only. This sample has around 94,000 clones, with around 82% found just once. With regard to this clone: Its specificity is unknown.

This specimen was peripheral blood, taken after recovery from COVID-19. This chain links TRBV3-1 (or the pseudogene TRBV3-2) with TRBJ1-2; maybe TRBD1 (5 bases). The sequence was obtained from a human donor who had recovered from COVID-19. CDR3 nucleotide sequence: TGTGCCAGCAGCCAAGGGGGGGTTTCCCTTGGCTACACCTTC. This encodes CASSQGGVSLGYTF.